The entry that follows covers one TCR beta chain sequence. Its antigen is unknown. This CDR3 is 15 amino acids long. V lost 5 bases and J 0 bases, leaving 11 bases between the germline ends. Germline CDR1 SGHVS, CDR2 FQNEAQ. TCRdb analysed the 5' RACE reads with MiXCR anew, one entry per CDR3 protein. The sample lists fewer than 350,000 distinct CDR3 sequences, 3.5% to 4.5% seen once, with 15% to 20% in the top ten. This specimen comes from a study of T cells after yellow fever vaccination. The study, taken as a whole, reports: Weaker, the secondary response had a peak occurring faster, on day 5 versus 15. Some clonotypes, a small share, were shared between CD4 and CD8 compartments. Re-detected after boosting: most primary clones, about 95% of CD4 and around 86% of CD8. Repertoires sorted by FACS could include abundant clonotypes that are contaminants from the bulk population.

This clonotype was sampled from a man between 18 and 35 years old who received the YFV17D yellow fever vaccine. The material was PBMCs, obtained 15 days after the yellow fever booster vaccination. The V call is TRBV7-8, the J call TRBJ1-5; D is undetermined. CDR3 region: CASSPLWDSNQPQHF. The CDR3 DNA follows: TGTGCCAGCAGCCCCCTATGGGATAGCAATCAGCCCCAGCATTTT.